This entry concerns a single T cell receptor (beta chain). What it binds is not known. This record belongs to a study of shared clonotypes between healthy human individuals. Germline values: CDR1 MNHNS, CDR2 SASEGT. The length of the CDR3 is 13 residues. V shed 9 bases, J shed 0 bases, and the junction held 4 bases outside the gene matches. TCRdb's copy holds only in-frame clones and misses some; the assay was immunoSEQ multiplex PCR. The sample holds some 2,000,000 clones, about 94% seen once. Donation came from healthy HIV-negative adults that had no recent acute infections or vaccinations. General observations from the study: It was the few donors that limited the genetic and exposure-history diversity represented. Relative to their counterparts shared across all four donors, non-shared clonotypes exhibited diminished generation probabilities. What rarefaction showed was incomplete sorted-subset sequencing despite large depth.

The clonotype comes from a man aged 18 to 29 in good health. Sequencing was done on a sample of naive CD4+ T cells sorted from blood. Subset indicated: CD45RA+ positively selected. The chain uses TRBV6-1 and TRBJ1-2; 7 bases agree with TRBD1. CDR3 DNA: TGTGCCAGTAGGACAGGCTCTAACTATGGCTACACCTTC. This gives the protein CASRTGSNYGYTF.